This T cell receptor beta chain was sequenced during a study of control samples from healthy donors and cancer patients. The CDR3 has 15 amino acids. Per germline, CDR1 MRHNA and CDR2 SNTAGT. The junction had 5 bases not matched to a gene; V was cut back by 6 bases and J by 4 bases. Profiling relied on immunoSEQ multiplex PCR, and the TCRdb table lists in-frame clones only, not all of them. The data contain approximately 70,000 clones, around 84% of them singletons. The sequenced material came from blood. The chain is built from TRBV6-4 and TRBJ2-3; 12 bases align to TRBD2. The clonotype was recovered from a man aged 50 or older in good health. The CDR3 loop is CASRETSGSSDTQYF. As DNA, the CDR3 is TGTGCCAGCAGAGAGACTAGCGGGAGTTCAGATACGCAGTATTTT.